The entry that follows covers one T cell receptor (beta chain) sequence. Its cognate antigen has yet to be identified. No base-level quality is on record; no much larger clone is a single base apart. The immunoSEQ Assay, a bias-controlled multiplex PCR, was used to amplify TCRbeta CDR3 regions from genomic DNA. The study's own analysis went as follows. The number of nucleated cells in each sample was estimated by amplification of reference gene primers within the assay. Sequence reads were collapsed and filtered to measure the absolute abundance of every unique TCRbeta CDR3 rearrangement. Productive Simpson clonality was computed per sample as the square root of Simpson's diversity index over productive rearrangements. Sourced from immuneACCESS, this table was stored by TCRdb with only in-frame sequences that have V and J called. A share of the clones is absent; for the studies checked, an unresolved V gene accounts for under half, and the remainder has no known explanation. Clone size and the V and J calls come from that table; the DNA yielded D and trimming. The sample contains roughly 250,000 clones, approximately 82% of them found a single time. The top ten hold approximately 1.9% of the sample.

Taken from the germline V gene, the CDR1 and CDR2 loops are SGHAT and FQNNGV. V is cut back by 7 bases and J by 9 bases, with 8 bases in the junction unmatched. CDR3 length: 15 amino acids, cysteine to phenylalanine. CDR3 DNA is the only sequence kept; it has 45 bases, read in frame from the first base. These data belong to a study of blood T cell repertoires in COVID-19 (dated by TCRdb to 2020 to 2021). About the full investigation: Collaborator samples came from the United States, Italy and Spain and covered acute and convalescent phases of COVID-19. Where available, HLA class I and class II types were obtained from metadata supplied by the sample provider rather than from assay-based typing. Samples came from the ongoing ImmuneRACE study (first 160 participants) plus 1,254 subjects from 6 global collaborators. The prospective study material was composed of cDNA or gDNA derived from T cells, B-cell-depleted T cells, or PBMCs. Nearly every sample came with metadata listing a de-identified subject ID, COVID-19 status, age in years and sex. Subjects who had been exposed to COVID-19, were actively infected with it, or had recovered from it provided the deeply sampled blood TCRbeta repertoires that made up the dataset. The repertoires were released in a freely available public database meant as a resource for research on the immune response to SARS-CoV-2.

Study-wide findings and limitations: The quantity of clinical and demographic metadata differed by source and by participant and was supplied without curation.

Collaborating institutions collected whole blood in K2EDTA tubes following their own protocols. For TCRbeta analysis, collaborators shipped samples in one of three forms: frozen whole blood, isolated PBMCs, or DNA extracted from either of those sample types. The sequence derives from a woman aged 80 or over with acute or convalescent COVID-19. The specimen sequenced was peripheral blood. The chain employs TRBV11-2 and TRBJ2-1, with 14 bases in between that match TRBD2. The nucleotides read TGTGCCAGCACCGTCGGGACTAGCGGGAGAGGTGAGCAGTTCTTC. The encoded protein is CASTVGTSGRGEQFF.